This TCR beta chain comes out of a study of blood T cell repertoires in COVID-19. This clone occurred many times. The repertoire was sequenced with immunoSEQ multiplex PCR; TCRdb's copy has only in-frame clones and lacks some. The sample has approximately 160,000 clones, approximately 80% seen once. V was cut by 4 bases and J by 3 bases, with 9 bases left in between. CDR3 length: 13 residues. Germline V CDR1 and CDR2: SGHDN, FVKESK. The clonotype originates from a woman older than 75 with active or convalescent COVID-19. Source material: peripheral blood. This rearrangement joins TRBV14 to TRBJ1-1; a weak D match, TRBD1 (6 bases). The CDR3 loop is CASSPGQHTEAFF. CDR3 sequence (DNA): TGTGCCAGCAGCCCGGGACAACACACTGAAGCTTTCTTT.